Listed here is a single T cell receptor (beta chain). Its antigen is as yet unknown. The source of the sample is a study of graft-versus-host responses after intestinal transplantation. The germline V and J ends were trimmed by 0 bases and 3 bases, with 14 bases remaining between them. Per the germline V gene, CDR1 is KGHSY and CDR2 is FQNENV. The CDR3 loop spans 16 amino acids. Broader study findings: Ileal or blood samples showed some GvH clones first, and such clones were also found in recipient marrow.

Sequencing used immunoSEQ multiplex PCR; TCRdb keeps in-frame clones, though not all of them. The data contain 85,000 to 110,000 clones, more than 85% of them seen just once; the ten biggest clones take up roughly 1%. This chain joins TRBV16 and TRBJ2-5; D gene ambiguous. This TCR was recovered from a human donor who received an intestinal transplant. Sequences were derived from unstimulated CD8+ T cells sorted from spleen or lymph node cells, sampled before intestinal transplant. The CDR3 loop reads CASSQSGSAIKETQYF. CDR3 DNA: TGTGCCAGCAGCCAATCGGGCTCTGCTATTAAAGAGACCCAGTACTTC.